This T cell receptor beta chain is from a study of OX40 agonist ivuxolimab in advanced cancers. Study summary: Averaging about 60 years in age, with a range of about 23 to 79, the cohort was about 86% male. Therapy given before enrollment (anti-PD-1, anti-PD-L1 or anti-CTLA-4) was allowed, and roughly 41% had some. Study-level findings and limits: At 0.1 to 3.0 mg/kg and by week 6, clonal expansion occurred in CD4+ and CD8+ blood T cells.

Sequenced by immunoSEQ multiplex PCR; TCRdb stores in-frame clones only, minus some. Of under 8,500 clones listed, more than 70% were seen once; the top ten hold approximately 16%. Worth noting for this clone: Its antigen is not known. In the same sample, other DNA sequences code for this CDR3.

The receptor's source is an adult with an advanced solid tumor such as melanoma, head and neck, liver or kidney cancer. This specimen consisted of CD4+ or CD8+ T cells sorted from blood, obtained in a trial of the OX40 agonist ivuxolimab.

CDR3 residues: CASSVEGISNQPQHF. The DNA of the CDR3 is TGTGCCAGCAGCGTAGAGGGGATTAGCAATCAGCCCCAGCATTTT. The chain couples TRBV9 to TRBJ1-5, with D possibly TRBD1 on 5 matching bases. There are 15 residues in the CDR3. Germline CDR1 is SGDLS and CDR2 is YYNGEE. Trimming took 0 bases from V and 0 from J, leaving 7 bases between them.